The present entry profiles one TCR beta chain with its context. This record comes from a study of control samples from healthy donors and cancer patients. Trimming took off 3 bases at V and 4 bases at J, with 9 bases between the two ends. CDR1 is SGHTA, CDR2 FQGNSA, per germline. There are 13 residues in the CDR3. Sequencing used immunoSEQ multiplex PCR; TCRdb keeps in-frame clones, though not all of them. This sample yields some 71,000 clones, of which just over 90% are seen a single time; around 1.3% belongs to the top ten. The origin of this receptor is a woman aged 45-59 years with colorectal cancer. This rearrangement joins TRBV7-2 to TRBJ1-2, with D possibly being TRBD1 (5 bases). Input material: PBMCs. The CDR3 spells CASSFGGGYGYTF. The DNA for the CDR3 is TGTGCCAGCAGCTTCGGGGGGGGCTATGGCTACACCTTC.